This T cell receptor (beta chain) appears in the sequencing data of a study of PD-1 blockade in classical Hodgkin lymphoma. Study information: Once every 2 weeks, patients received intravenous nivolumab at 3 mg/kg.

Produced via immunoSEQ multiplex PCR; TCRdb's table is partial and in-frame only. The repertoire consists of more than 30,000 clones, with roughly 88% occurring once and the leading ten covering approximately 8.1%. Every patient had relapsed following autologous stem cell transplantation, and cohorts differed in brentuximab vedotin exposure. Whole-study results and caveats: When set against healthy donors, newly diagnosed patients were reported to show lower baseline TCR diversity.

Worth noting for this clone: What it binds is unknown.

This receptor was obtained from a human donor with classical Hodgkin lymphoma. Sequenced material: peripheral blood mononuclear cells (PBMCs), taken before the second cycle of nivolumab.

The CDR3 sequence is CASSTDRGPATNEKLFF. Written as DNA, the CDR3 is TGCGCCAGCAGCACGGACAGGGGGCCTGCAACTAATGAAAAACTGTTTTTT. The chain has TRBV5-1 and TRBJ1-4; 11 bases fit TRBD1. Trimming cost V 4 bases and J 0 bases; bases outside gene matches: 5. CDR3 length equals 17 residues. Germline values: CDR1 SGHRS, CDR2 YFSETQ.